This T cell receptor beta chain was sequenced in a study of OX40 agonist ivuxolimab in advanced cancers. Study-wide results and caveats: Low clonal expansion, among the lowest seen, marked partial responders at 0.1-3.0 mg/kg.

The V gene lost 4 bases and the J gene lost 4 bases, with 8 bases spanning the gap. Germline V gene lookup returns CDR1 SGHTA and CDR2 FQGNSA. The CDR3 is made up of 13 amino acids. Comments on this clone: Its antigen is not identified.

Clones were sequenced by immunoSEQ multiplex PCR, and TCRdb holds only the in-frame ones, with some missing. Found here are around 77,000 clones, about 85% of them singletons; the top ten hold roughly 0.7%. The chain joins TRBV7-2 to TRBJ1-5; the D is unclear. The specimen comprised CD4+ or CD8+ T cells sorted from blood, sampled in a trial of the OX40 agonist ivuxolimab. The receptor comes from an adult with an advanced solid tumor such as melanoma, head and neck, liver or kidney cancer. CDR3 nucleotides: TGTGCCAGCAGCTCAAACAGTAATCAGCCCCAGCATTTT. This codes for CASSSNSNQPQHF.